Below, one TCR beta chain is given with its context. Its antigen is not identified. Per the germline V gene, CDR1 is MNHNS and CDR2 is SASEGT. This CDR3 spans 13 amino acids. Trimming cost V 11 bases and J 6 bases; bases outside gene matches: 6. The sample originates from a study of CD8 T cells in ankylosing spondylitis. Findings and limits, study-wide: Disease-linked clones reportedly concentrated significantly in matched ankylosing spondylitis synovial fluid.

Using quantitative 5'-RACE with molecular barcodes, the authors made TCR beta libraries. TCRdb fed the 5' RACE reads into MiXCR, producing one record per CDR3 protein. The repertoire holds around 340,000 distinct CDR3 sequences, with roughly 14% as singletons. The rearrangement joins TRBV6-1 to TRBJ2-1, with 11 bases aligning to TRBD2. The receptor's source is a male donor with ankylosing spondylitis or in good health (not recorded which). The sample comprised blood, either unsorted or a sorted T cell fraction (not recorded which). The CDR3 is CASGGTSGNEQFF. CDR3 DNA sequence: TGTGCCTCAGGGGGGACTAGCGGCAATGAGCAGTTCTTC.